Below are 5 T cell receptor beta chains sequenced from a single sample in a study of identical twins. TCRdb passed the 5' RACE reads through MiXCR, listing each CDR3 protein once. The sample consists of about 570,000 distinct CDR3 sequences, 9% to 10% of them appearing once. This sample also belongs to another study, concerning yellow fever vaccine responses in identical twins.

The sequenced sample consisted of PBMCs. Receptors were obtained from a young woman in good health.

The chain carries TRBV28 and TRBJ2-1, with TRBD1 identical over 7 bases. The germline CDR1 and CDR2 sequences are MDHEN and SYDVKM. This CDR3 is built from 16 residues. The V and J ends lost 8 bases and 0 bases, in that order; junction bases with no gene match: 10. The CDR3 sequence: CASQSGTVSSYNEQFF. CDR3 DNA: TGTGCCAGCCAATCCGGGACAGTTAGCTCCTACAATGAGCAGTTCTTC.

This clonotype was picked up a small number of times. This chain joins TRBV6-5 and TRBJ1-1; D might be TRBD1 (5 bases). V was shortened by 7 bases and J by 4 bases, with 25 bases between the two germline ends. This CDR3 region has 17 residues. Per germline, CDR1 MNHEY and CDR2 SVGAGI. The CDR3: CASIGPGLGGVITEAFF. The CDR3 DNA is TGTGCCAGCATTGGGCCAGGATTAGGAGGGGTAATCACTGAAGCTTTCTTT.

This clonotype turned up a few times. The chain employs TRBV12-3 or TRBV12-4 and TRBJ2-4; D may be TRBD2 (6 bases). V lost 6 bases and J 6 bases, leaving 9 bases between the germline ends. The CDR3 has 12 residues. The CDR3 DNA sequence: TGTGCCAGCAGCCCGGAGGGAAACATTCAGTACTTC. Translating gives CASSPEGNIQYF.

This clonotype was counted only a few times. The chain links TRBV19 to TRBJ1-2; D is undetermined. This CDR3 spans 13 amino acids. CDR1 and CDR2 (germline): LNHDA, SQIVND (reference sequence). Between the trimmed V and J ends, which lost 7 bases and 6 bases, there was a span of 15 bases. The DNA for the CDR3 is TGTGCCAGTACCTATCGGAACTTTGATGGCTACACCTTC. Encoded protein: CASTYRNFDGYTF.

This clonotype was recorded at least ten times. The CDR3 region has the DNA TGCAGCGGAGGGACAGCAAACACCGGGGAGCTGTTTTTT. Protein product: CSGGTANTGELFF. The V gene is TRBV29-1, the J gene TRBJ2-2, with 7 bases lining up with TRBD1. Trimming cost V 7 bases and J 2 bases; bases outside gene matches: 4. This CDR3 is built from 13 residues. Germline V gives CDR1 SQVTM, CDR2 ANQGSEA.